This entry lists 32 T cell receptor beta chains sequenced from one sample in a study of blood T cell repertoires in COVID-19. Sequencing used immunoSEQ multiplex PCR; TCRdb keeps in-frame clones, though not all of them. The sample holds around 150,000 clones, around 73% seen once. The sample consisted of peripheral blood. The receptors stem from a man between 60 and 70 years old who had recovered from COVID-19.

V and J are TRBV7-6 and TRBJ1-5; the D gene is possibly TRBD1 (6 bases). The V end lost 1 base, the J end lost 4 bases, and 11 bases lay between the germline ends. The CDR3 sequence is 15 residues long. Germline values: CDR1 SGHVS, CDR2 FNYEAQ. The chain's CDR3 is CASSLVQGENQPQHF. As DNA, the CDR3 is TGTGCCAGCAGCTTAGTACAGGGAGAGAATCAGCCCCAGCATTTT.

This clone turned up a few times. This chain uses TRBV28 with TRBJ1-2; TRBD1 is a possible D gene (6 bases). V lost 6 bases and J lost 8, with 22 bases in between. Germline V CDR1 and CDR2: MDHEN, SYDVKM. The CDR3 loop spans 15 amino acids. CDR3 region: CASSLGDRTQGGYTF. CDR3 coding DNA: TGTGCCAGCAGCCTAGGCGACCGGACCCAGGGGGGCTACACCTTC.

The chain combines TRBV27 with TRBJ2-7; weak D call: TRBD1 (6 bases). Trimming pared 2 bases from V and 9 bases from J, leaving 14 bases between. The CDR3 contains 13 residues. Germline V gene data show CDR1 as MNHEY and CDR2 as SMNVEV (reference sequence). The CDR3 DNA reads TGTGCCAGCAGTTTAAGACAGGCGAACGTGCAGTACTTC. Protein: CASSLRQANVQYF.

This clone was found a few times. The sample contains more than one DNA sequence encoding this CDR3. The chain couples TRBV10-3 to TRBJ1-3; D not certain. The CDR3 has 14 amino acids. Looked up from germline, CDR1 is ENHRY and CDR2 is SYGVKD. The V end lost 2 bases, the J end lost 0 bases, and 5 bases lay between the germline ends. The CDR3 here is CAISEAGSGNTIYF. The DNA of the CDR3 is TGTGCCATCAGTGAGGCGGGCTCTGGAAACACCATATATTTT.

J is TRBJ1-4 and V is TRBV6-1; no firm D call. Trimming pared 4 bases from V and 8 bases from J, leaving 20 bases between. The CDR3 totals 16 residues. Germline V lookup: CDR1 MNHNS, CDR2 SASEGT. CDR3 DNA: TGTGCCAGCAGTGCCCCCGAGGGAGGTGGGAGGGAAAAACTGTTTTTT. It translates to CASSAPEGGGREKLFF.

In DNA, the CDR3 is TGTGCCAGTAGTGCCGGGGGGGCAACGCAGTATTTT. This encodes CASSAGGATQYF. This chain links TRBV19 with TRBJ2-3, with TRBD2 matching 8 bases. This CDR3 has 12 amino acids. Germline V gives CDR1 LNHDA, CDR2 SQIVND (reference sequence). V shed 5 bases and J 9 bases; nucleotides not matched to a gene: 4.

The genes are TRBV28 and TRBJ1-6; no reliable D call. V lost 8 bases and J 14 bases, leaving 13 bases between the germline ends. CDR1 and CDR2 from the germline V gene are MDHEN and SYDVKM. The CDR3 loop spans 11 amino acids. CDR3 in DNA: TGTGCCAGCGGTCCAATGAGAGCCCTCCACTTT. This encodes CASGPMRALHF.

The rearrangement joins TRBV5-1 to TRBJ2-5, with 7 bases aligning to TRBD1. This CDR3 has 16 amino acids. Looked up from germline, CDR1 is SGHRS and CDR2 is YFSETQ. Trimming cost V 0 bases and J 4 bases; bases outside gene matches: 9. The CDR3, as DNA: TGCGCCAGCAGCTTGGCTATGGGACAGCTAGGAGAGACCCAGTACTTC. Its protein is CASSLAMGQLGETQYF.

This clone was found a few times. V and J are TRBV10-3 and TRBJ2-1, with 7 bases identical to TRBD1. The V segment lost 4 bases and the J segment 8 bases; nucleotides outside the gene matches: 8. Germline V lookup: CDR1 ENHRY, CDR2 SYGVKD. The CDR3 loop spans 14 amino acids. In DNA form, the CDR3 reads TGTGCCATCAGTGTTGGGACAGAGGGCTATGAGCAGTTCTTC. Amino acids: CAISVGTEGYEQFF.

In nucleotides, the CDR3 is TGTGCCAGCAGCTTAGCGCAGTCCGGGGAGCTGTTTTTT. Its protein product is CASSLAQSGELFF. The chain has TRBV7-8 and TRBJ2-2; D is unresolved. This CDR3 has 13 residues. Germline V gives CDR1 SGHVS, CDR2 FQNEAQ. V was clipped by 0 bases and J by 6 bases, with 5 bases between them.

The chain has TRBV4-2 and TRBJ1-3; D is ambiguous. Trimming removed 3 bases from V and 2 bases from J, with 8 bases in between. Germline-derived CDR1 and CDR2 are LGHNA and YNFKEQ. The CDR3 is made up of 14 amino acids. This CDR3 is CASSQGVAGNTIYF. The DNA of the CDR3 is TGTGCCAGCAGCCAGGGAGTAGCTGGAAACACCATATATTTT.

The V call is TRBV10-2, the J call TRBJ2-1; 15 bases agree with TRBD2. J was trimmed by 7 bases and V by 0 bases; bases with no gene match: 1. This CDR3 spans 16 amino acids. Looked up from germline, CDR1 is WSHSY and CDR2 is SAAADI. CDR3 DNA sequence: TGCGCCAGCAGTGAGTCTGGACTAGCGGGGGGGAATGAGCAGTTCTTC. Translating gives CASSESGLAGGNEQFF.

The chain is built from TRBV4-2 and TRBJ2-1, with TRBD2 identical over 10 bases. The junction had 5 bases not matched to a gene; V was cut back by 0 bases and J by 9 bases. CDR1 and CDR2 from the germline V gene are LGHNA and YNFKEQ. CDR3 size: 15 residues. CDR3 nucleotide sequence: TGTGCCAGCAGCCAAGATTCGAGCGGGAGGGTTGAGCAGTTCTTC. It is translated as CASSQDSSGRVEQFF.

The chain links TRBV12-3 or TRBV12-4 to TRBJ1-2; 9 bases map to TRBD1. This CDR3 region has 13 residues. V shed 7 bases, J shed 8 bases, and the junction held 8 bases outside the gene matches. The CDR3 DNA reads as TGTGCCAGCACCAGACAGGGGGAAGTGGGCTACACCTTC. It encodes CASTRQGEVGYTF.

The genes are TRBV7-6 and TRBJ2-1, with TRBD2 matching over 7 bases. The V and J ends lost 4 bases and 2 bases, in that order; junction bases with no gene match: 5. The germline CDR1 and CDR2 sequences are SGHVS and FNYEAQ. This CDR3 has 15 residues. The CDR3 spells CASSYNSGPYNEQFF. DNA for the CDR3: TGTGCCAGCAGCTACAATAGCGGGCCCTACAATGAGCAGTTCTTC.

In its sample, this clone was seen once. J is TRBJ2-2 and V is TRBV2, with 7 bases that match TRBD2. From germline, CDR1 is SNHLY and CDR2 FYNNEI. The CDR3 is 14 residues long. The ends lost 8 bases at V and 6 bases at J; junction bases unmatched: 9. The CDR3 sequence is CASAPEAGAGELFF. For the CDR3, the DNA is TGTGCCAGCGCCCCGGAGGCGGGGGCCGGGGAGCTGTTTTTT.

The chain couples TRBV19 to TRBJ1-5; weak D call: TRBD1 (6 bases). Germline V gene sequence: CDR1 LNHDA, CDR2 SQIVND (reference sequence). With 9 bases removed from V and 2 bases from J, the gap between germline ends came to 20 bases. This CDR3 is 16 amino acids long. CDR3 in DNA: TGTGCCAGCGCCCAATCGGGGGGGCATGGCAATCAGCCCCAGCATTTT. It encodes CASAQSGGHGNQPQHF.

The chain links TRBV30 to TRBJ2-1; tentatively, D is TRBD1 (5 bases). Per germline, CDR1 GTSNPN and CDR2 SVGIG (reference sequence). V was clipped by 0 bases and J by 9 bases, with 9 bases between them. CDR3 length equals 12 residues. The CDR3: CAWSVQVAEQFF. The CDR3 DNA follows: TGTGCCTGGAGTGTACAGGTAGCTGAGCAGTTCTTC.

The J gene is TRBJ1-3, the V gene TRBV7-2; no firm D call. The germline V gene has CDR1 SGHTA and CDR2 FQGNSA. The CDR3 consists of 15 residues. V was trimmed by 1 base and J by 0 bases, leaving 7 bases between them. The CDR3 sequence is CASSLGAASGNTIYF. The CDR3 DNA sequence: TGTGCCAGCAGCTTAGGGGCAGCCTCTGGAAACACCATATATTTT. Combining the CDR3 with reference TRBV7-2 and TRBJ1-3 gives the whole variable domain GAGVSQSPSNKVTEKGKDVELRCDPISGHTALYWYRQSLGQGLEFLIYFQGNSAPDKSGLPSDRFSAERTGGSVSTLTIQRTQQEDSAVYLCASSLGAASGNTIYFGEGSWLTVV.

The rearrangement links TRBV28 to TRBJ1-1; D gene uncertain. This CDR3 spans 13 amino acids. V gave up 5 bases and J gave up 1 base, with 8 bases separating them. Germline V gene data show CDR1 as MDHEN and CDR2 as SYDVKM. CDR3 residues: CASSDGENTEAFF. The CDR3 nucleotides are TGTGCCAGCAGTGACGGAGAGAACACTGAAGCTTTCTTT.

The chain employs TRBV30 and TRBJ2-7; D may be TRBD1 (6 bases). The CDR3 sequence is 14 residues long. Germline V CDR1 and CDR2: GTSNPN, SVGIG (reference sequence). Trimming took off 1 base at V and 1 base at J, with 11 bases between the two ends. Written as DNA, the CDR3 is TGTGCCTGGAGTGATGGCAGGGGATCCTACGAGCAGTACTTC. This gives the protein CAWSDGRGSYEQYF. Combining the CDR3 with reference TRBV30 and TRBJ2-7 gives the whole variable domain SQTIHQWPATLVQPVGSPLSLECTVEGTSNPNLYWYRQAAGRGLQLLFYSVGIGQISSEVPQNLSASRPQDRQFILSSKKLLLSDSGFYLCAWSDGRGSYEQYFGPGTRLTVT.

This chain uses TRBV5-8 with TRBJ1-5; D remains unclear. Germline V lookup: CDR1 SGHTS, CDR2 YDEGEE. Trimming pared 7 bases from V and 2 bases from J, leaving 16 bases between. CDR3 length: 15 residues. The CDR3 DNA is TGTGCCAGCCGCCCACGGGGTGACGGCAATCAGCCCCAGCATTTT. Translated: CASRPRGDGNQPQHF. Full variable domain (remainder filled in from reference TRBV5-8 and TRBJ1-5): EAGVTQSPTHLIKTRGQQATLRCSPISGHTSVYWYQQALGLGLQFLLWYDEGEERNRGNFPPRFSGRQFPNYSSELNVNALELEDSALYLCASRPRGDGNQPQHFGDGTRLSIL.

This sequence joins TRBV9 and TRBJ2-5; D might be TRBD1 (6 bases). The V end lost 0 bases, the J end lost 4 bases, and 13 bases lay between the germline ends. Germline values: CDR1 SGDLS, CDR2 YYNGEE. The CDR3 extends over 15 amino acids. The chain's CDR3 is CASSVGGDTRETQYF. CDR3 DNA sequence: TGTGCCAGCAGCGTAGGAGGGGACACGCGAGAGACCCAGTACTTC. The complete variable domain, with remaining parts taken from reference TRBV9 and TRBJ2-5, reads DSGVTQTPKHLITATGQRVTLRCSPRSGDLSVYWYQQSLDQGLQFLIQYYNGEERAKGNILERFSAQQFPDLHSELNLSSLELGDSALYFCASSVGGDTRETQYFGPGTRLLVL.

V is TRBV29-1 and J is TRBJ1-2, with a possible D match to TRBD1 (5 bases). Between the trimmed V and J ends, which lost 4 bases and 1 base, there was a span of 13 bases. The germline V gene has CDR1 SQVTM and CDR2 ANQGSEA. The CDR3 has 14 residues. This CDR3 reads CSVVGQGRNYGYTF. The CDR3 region has the DNA TGCAGCGTTGTTGGCCAGGGTCGTAACTATGGCTACACCTTC. The whole variable domain, filled in from reference TRBV29-1 and TRBJ1-2, reads SAVISQKPSRDICQRGTSLTIQCQVDSQVTMMFWYRQQPGQSLTLIATANQGSEATYESGFVIDKFPISRPNLTFSTLTVSNMSPEDSSIYLCSVVGQGRNYGYTFGSGTRLTVV.

V usage is TRBV6-1 and J usage is TRBJ2-3; a possible D gene is TRBD1 (5 bases). Germline values: CDR1 MNHNS, CDR2 SASEGT. The V gene lost 4 bases and the J gene lost 2 bases, with 16 bases spanning the gap. The CDR3 covers 16 residues. Written as DNA, the CDR3 is TGTGCCAGCAGTGCCCGGGCAGGGAAGTCCACAGATACGCAGTATTTT. Protein: CASSARAGKSTDTQYF.

This sequence joins TRBV11-2 and TRBJ2-5, with 13 positions matching TRBD2. The CDR3 is 18 amino acids. Trimming at V came to 4 bases and at J to 0 bases, leaving 8 bases not matched to a gene. Germline V CDR1 and CDR2: SGHAT, FQNNGV. CDR3 region: CASSSPGLAGTNQETQYF. The CDR3 region has the DNA TGTGCCAGCAGCTCGCCGGGACTAGCGGGGACCAACCAAGAGACCCAGTACTTC.

The chain joins TRBV7-6 to TRBJ2-1; 13 bases line up with TRBD2. Germline lookup yields CDR1 SGHVS and CDR2 FNYEAQ. The ends lost 6 bases at V and 4 bases at J; junction bases unmatched: 3. This CDR3 is built from 15 residues. The CDR3 region is CASRPLAGGYNEQFF. CDR3 DNA sequence: TGTGCCAGCAGACCACTAGCGGGGGGGTACAATGAGCAGTTCTTC.

V usage is TRBV7-3 and J usage is TRBJ1-1; 7 bases map to TRBD1. CDR1 is SGHTA and CDR2 is FQGTGA in the germline V gene. Unmatched junction bases numbered 9, after V lost 10 bases and J lost 4 bases. The CDR3 extends over 13 amino acids. In nucleotides, the CDR3 is TGTGCCACTTCACAGGGGCTTAGCACTGAAGCTTTCTTT. Its translation is CATSQGLSTEAFF.

The rearrangement joins TRBV30 to TRBJ2-5; 9 bases are a match to TRBD1. With 3 bases clipped from V and 1 base from J, the junction kept 6 bases outside the gene matches. The CDR3 has 15 amino acids. CDR1 and CDR2 (germline): GTSNPN, SVGIG (reference sequence). CDR3 nucleotides: TGTGCCTGGAGGGCACAGGGGGCTGGCCAAGAGACCCAGTACTTC. This translates into CAWRAQGAGQETQYF.

In the case of this clone: Other DNA variants within this sample encode the same CDR3. V usage is TRBV18 and J usage is TRBJ1-4, with 7 bases matching TRBD1. The CDR3 is made up of 14 amino acids. V gave up 6 bases and J gave up 0 bases; unmatched junction bases: 1. Germline values: CDR1 KGHSH, CDR2 LQKENI. The CDR3 region is CASSQGATNEKLFF. Here the CDR3 DNA reads TGTGCCAGCTCTCAGGGGGCAACTAATGAAAAACTGTTTTTT.

The CDR3 spells CASSFNRDNQPQHF. The CDR3 region has the DNA TGTGCCAGCAGCTTTAACAGGGACAATCAGCCCCAGCATTTT. This chain links TRBV7-2 with TRBJ1-5, with D perhaps TRBD1 (6 bases). There are 14 residues in the CDR3. Germline lookup yields CDR1 SGHTA and CDR2 FQGNSA. With 3 bases removed from V and 3 bases from J, the gap between germline ends came to 9 bases.

The chain combines TRBV6-4 with TRBJ2-3; a weak D match, TRBD2 (6 bases). Trimming pared 0 bases from V and 4 bases from J, leaving 20 bases between. Germline V lookup: CDR1 MRHNA, CDR2 SNTAGT. The CDR3 has 18 residues. CDR3 bases: TGTGCCAGCAGTGACTCGAAAGGTAGCGGAACTAAATCAGATACGCAGTATTTT. Translation gives CASSDSKGSGTKSDTQYF.